This T cell receptor beta chain appears in the sequencing data of a study of blood T cell repertoires in COVID-19. Study background: Sites across the United States, Italy and Spain contributed samples from acute and convalescent COVID-19.

The CDR3 spans 14 residues. Per germline, CDR1 MNHEY and CDR2 SVGAGI. V lost 6 bases, J lost 2 bases, and 7 bases stayed unmatched. Authors' methods: How many nucleated cells were present was estimated from reference gene primer amplification. Assay: immunoSEQ multiplex PCR; the TCRdb copy retains only in-frame clones and omits some. That table furnishes V, J and clone size, whereas the DNA furnished D and trimming. The table has tens of thousands of clones, approximately 72% seen once. The receptor comes from a man at least 80 years old with acute or convalescent COVID-19. What was sequenced was peripheral blood. The V gene is TRBV6-5, the J gene TRBJ2-7, with 7 bases matching TRBD1. The CDR3 DNA sequence: TGTGCCAGCAGAAGGGGGACAGATGCCTACGAGCAGTACTTC. Its translation is CASRRGTDAYEQYF.